A selection of T cell receptor beta chains follows, all from one sample in a study of shared clonotypes between healthy human individuals. Using immunoSEQ multiplex PCR, the repertoire was profiled, and TCRdb retains in-frame clones only, with some absent. The top ten hold 0.1% to 0.15% of the sample, which has roughly 2 million clones, around 95% seen once. Sequences were obtained from naive CD4+ T cells sorted from blood. These receptors were obtained from a young man in good health. Both conserved end residues are part of each CDR3. A D gene is named only where the DNA matches it firmly. Expanded clones are given a class, and other clones once, few, many or no size at all.

j_call | d_call | clone_size | cdr3_length | v_call | cdr3_aa | cdr3_nt
TRBJ1-1 | TRBD1 | NA | 11 | TRBV7-9 | CASRTGPEAFF | TGTGCCAGCAGGACAGGGCCTGAAGCTTTCTTT
TRBJ1-1 | NA | NA | 14 | TRBV10-1 | CASSPGGANTEAFF | TGCGCCAGCAGCCCCGGGGGGGCAAACACTGAAGCTTTCTTT
TRBJ1-6 | TRBD1 | NA | 16 | TRBV6-1 | CASSEWPGGIGSPLHF | TGTGCCAGCAGTGAGTGGCCAGGGGGCATAGGTTCACCCCTCCACTTT
TRBJ2-5 | NA | NA | 15 | TRBV11-2 | CASSSGQKNQETQYF | TGTGCCAGCAGCTCCGGACAGAAAAACCAAGAGACCCAGTACTTC
TRBJ1-1 | NA | NA | 14 | TRBV5-6 | CASSLEQRGTEAFF | TGTGCCAGCAGCTTGGAGCAGCGGGGGACTGAAGCTTTCTTT
TRBJ2-7 | NA | NA | 12 | TRBV5-4 | CASSVDSYEQYF | TGTGCCAGCAGCGTCGACAGCTACGAGCAGTACTTC
TRBJ2-7 | TRBD1 | NA | 17 | TRBV7-9 | CASSKDRGSGGSYEQYF | TGTGCCAGCAGCAAAGACAGGGGCTCCGGAGGGTCCTACGAGCAGTACTTC
TRBJ2-7 | TRBD1 | NA | 14 | TRBV28 | CASSPGQGINEQYF | TGTGCCAGCAGTCCTGGACAGGGGATCAACGAGCAGTACTTC
TRBJ2-2 | NA | NA | 16 | TRBV21-1 | CASSKRKVRVTGELFF | TGTGCCAGCAGCAAGAGGAAAGTGAGGGTTACCGGGGAGCTGTTTTTT
TRBJ2-1 | NA | NA | 14 | TRBV5-4 | CASSRSSVINEQFF | TGTGCCAGCAGCCGCAGTTCGGTGATCAATGAGCAGTTCTTC
TRBJ1-1 | NA | NA | 14 | TRBV6-6 | CASSYRDDNTEAFF | TGTGCCAGCAGTTACCGGGATGATAACACTGAAGCTTTCTTT
TRBJ2-5 | NA | NA | 13 | TRBV7-9 | CASSHEGGETQYF | TGTGCCAGCAGCCACGAAGGGGGAGAGACCCAGTACTTC
TRBJ2-5 | NA | NA | 15 | TRBV5-1 | CASSLVLERQETQYF | TGCGCCAGCAGCTTGGTCTTGGAGCGGCAAGAGACCCAGTACTTC
TRBJ1-6 | NA | NA | 14 | TRBV29-1 | CSVGGVSSNSPLHF | TGCAGCGTTGGAGGGGTCAGCAGTAATTCACCCCTCCACTTT
TRBJ2-1 | TRBD1 | once | 15 | TRBV2 | CASRMGQGTYNEQFF | TGTGCCAGCAGGATGGGACAGGGCACCTACAATGAGCAGTTCTTC
TRBJ2-3 | TRBD2 | NA | 15 | TRBV5-6 | CASSLQRGGRDTQYF | TGTGCCAGCAGCTTGCAGCGGGGGGGCAGAGATACGCAGTATTTT
TRBJ1-6 | NA | NA | 13 | TRBV27 | CASSGHLNSPLHF | TGTGCCAGCAGCGGACACCTCAATTCACCCCTCCACTTT
TRBJ2-7 | TRBD1 | NA | 14 | TRBV18 | CASSPWDRRDEQYF | TGTGCCAGCTCACCATGGGACAGAAGGGACGAGCAGTACTTC
TRBJ2-3 | NA | NA | 14 | TRBV10-3 | CATLRGLQEDTQYF | TGTGCCACCCTGAGGGGTCTTCAGGAAGATACGCAGTATTTT
TRBJ1-5 | NA | once | 15 | TRBV4-3 | CASSQEWVGNQPQHF | TGCGCCAGCAGCCAAGAGTGGGTGGGCAATCAGCCCCAGCATTTT
TRBJ2-6 | NA | NA | 17 | TRBV7-2 | CASSLSGSSSGANVLTF | TGTGCCAGCAGCTTATCAGGGTCCTCCTCTGGGGCCAACGTCCTGACTTTC
TRBJ2-5 | NA | NA | 13 | TRBV5-4 | CASSRTVQETQYF | TGTGCCAGCAGCCGGACAGTACAAGAGACCCAGTACTTC
TRBJ2-1 | TRBD2 | NA | 14 | TRBV30 | CAWSVGTSGSEQFF | TGTGCCTGGAGTGTAGGGACTAGCGGGAGTGAGCAGTTCTTC
TRBJ2-7 | NA | NA | 14 | TRBV5-1 | CASSLVPNSYEQYF | TGCGCCAGCAGCCTCGTCCCTAACTCCTACGAGCAGTACTTC
TRBJ2-1 | TRBD2 | NA | 15 | TRBV5-4 | CASSLRTSTYNEQFF | TGTGCCAGCAGCTTGCGGACTAGCACCTACAATGAGCAGTTCTTC
TRBJ2-5 | NA | NA | 15 | TRBV7-9 | CASSDGTQEGETQYF | TGTGCCAGCAGCGACGGGACTCAGGAAGGAGAGACCCAGTACTTC
TRBJ2-7 | NA | NA | 15 | TRBV11-2 | CASSLLDASSYEQYF | TGTGCCAGCAGCTTACTGGACGCTAGCTCCTACGAGCAGTACTTC
TRBJ2-2 | TRBD2 | NA | 15 | TRBV28 | CASSLLRGGIGELFF | TGTGCCAGCAGTTTATTGCGGGGGGGCATCGGGGAGCTGTTTTTT
TRBJ2-7 | NA | NA | 11 | TRBV7-9 | CASSLAREQYF | TGTGCCAGCAGCTTAGCGCGGGAGCAGTACTTC
TRBJ1-1 | NA | NA | 13 | TRBV7-2 | CASSFQGIPEAFF | TGTGCCAGCAGCTTTCAAGGGATCCCTGAAGCTTTCTTT
TRBJ1-2 | NA | NA | 16 | TRBV6-5 | CASSYFGAAQGYGYTF | TGTGCCAGCAGTTACTTCGGGGCCGCCCAGGGTTATGGCTACACCTTC
TRBJ1-6 | TRBD1 | NA | 14 | TRBV2 | CASIGTAYNSPLHF | TGTGCCAGCATTGGGACAGCATATAATTCACCCCTCCACTTT
TRBJ2-1 | NA | NA | 17 | TRBV18 | CASSLTSWLSSYNEQFF | TGTGCCAGCTCACTAACTTCGTGGCTAAGCTCCTACAATGAGCAGTTCTTC
TRBJ1-1 | NA | NA | 14 | TRBV18 | CASSRGGANTEAFF | TGTGCCAGCTCACGCGGGGGTGCGAACACTGAAGCTTTCTTT
TRBJ2-3 | TRBD1 | NA | 16 | TRBV5-1 | CASSLEGGASTDTQYF | TGCGCCAGCAGCTTGGAAGGGGGCGCGAGCACAGATACGCAGTATTTT
TRBJ2-1 | TRBD2 | NA | 16 | TRBV6-1 | CASSEATGGPYNEQFF | TGTGCCAGCAGTGAAGCTACGGGGGGGCCGTACAATGAGCAGTTCTTC
TRBJ1-2 | NA | once | 16 | TRBV7-6 | CASFGQNVGGHYGYTF | TGTGCCAGCTTCGGGCAAAACGTGGGGGGGCACTATGGCTACACCTTC
TRBJ1-5 | NA | NA | 16 | TRBV7-8 | CASSFDVGQTNQPQHF | TGTGCCAGCAGCTTCGACGTAGGACAGACCAATCAGCCCCAGCATTTT
TRBJ2-7 | TRBD1 | NA | 15 | TRBV11-2 | CASSFERDRAEEQYF | TGTGCCAGCAGCTTTGAACGGGACAGGGCCGAAGAGCAGTACTTC
TRBJ2-1 | NA | NA | 12 | TRBV30 | CAWSRAGYEQFF | TGTGCCTGGAGTAGGGCAGGGTATGAGCAGTTCTTC
TRBJ1-3 | NA | once | 16 | TRBV6-6 | CASSRSDSASGNTIYF | TGTGCCAGCAGTCGATCGGACAGCGCCTCTGGAAACACCATATATTTT
TRBJ1-6 | TRBD1 | NA | 17 | TRBV27 | CASSFLTGQGKGSPLHF | TGTGCCAGCAGTTTCTTAACGGGACAGGGAAAAGGTTCACCCCTCCACTTT
TRBJ2-7 | TRBD1 | NA | 14 | TRBV6-6 | CASSGGTGLYEQYF | TGTGCCAGCAGTGGCGGGACAGGGCTCTACGAGCAGTACTTC
TRBJ1-2 | NA | NA | 14 | TRBV29-1 | CSVEGTGFNYGYTF | TGCAGCGTTGAGGGAACAGGATTTAACTATGGCTACACCTTC
TRBJ1-2 | NA | NA | 14 | TRBV2 | CASSEAGQARGYTF | TGTGCCAGCAGTGAAGCGGGACAAGCAAGAGGCTACACCTTC
TRBJ2-3 | NA | NA | 13 | TRBV18 | CASSLRESDTQYF | TGTGCCAGCTCCCTCCGTGAGTCAGATACGCAGTATTTT